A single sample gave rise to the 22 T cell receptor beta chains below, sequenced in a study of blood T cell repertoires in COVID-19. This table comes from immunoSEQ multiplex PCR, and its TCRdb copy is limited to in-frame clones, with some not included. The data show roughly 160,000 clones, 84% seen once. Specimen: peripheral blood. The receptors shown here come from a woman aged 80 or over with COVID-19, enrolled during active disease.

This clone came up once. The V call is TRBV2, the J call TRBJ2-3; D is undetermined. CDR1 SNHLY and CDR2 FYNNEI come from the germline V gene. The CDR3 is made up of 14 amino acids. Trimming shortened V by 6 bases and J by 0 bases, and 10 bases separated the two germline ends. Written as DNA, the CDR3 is TGTGCCAGCAGCCGCGGCTCTAGCACAGATACGCAGTATTTT. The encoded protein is CASSRGSSTDTQYF. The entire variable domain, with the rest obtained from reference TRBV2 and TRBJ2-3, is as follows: EPEVTQTPSHQVTQMGQEVILRCVPISNHLYFYWYRQILGQKVEFLVSFYNNEISEKSEIFDDQFSVERPDGSNFTLKIRSTKLEDSAMYFCASSRGSSTDTQYFGPGTRLTVL.

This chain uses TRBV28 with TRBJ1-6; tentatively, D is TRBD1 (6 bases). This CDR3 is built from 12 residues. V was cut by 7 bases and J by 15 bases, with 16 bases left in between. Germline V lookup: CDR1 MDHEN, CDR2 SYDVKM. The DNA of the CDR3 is TGTGCCAGCAATCTACAGGGAGGGCTCCTCCACTTT. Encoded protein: CASNLQGGLLHF.

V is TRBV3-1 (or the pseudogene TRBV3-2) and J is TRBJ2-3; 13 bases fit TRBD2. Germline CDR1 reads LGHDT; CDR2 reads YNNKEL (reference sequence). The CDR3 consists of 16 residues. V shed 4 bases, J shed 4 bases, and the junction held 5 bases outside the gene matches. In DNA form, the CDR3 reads TGTGCCAGCAGCCTCCGACTAGCGGGGGGTTCAGATACGCAGTATTTT. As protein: CASSLRLAGGSDTQYF.

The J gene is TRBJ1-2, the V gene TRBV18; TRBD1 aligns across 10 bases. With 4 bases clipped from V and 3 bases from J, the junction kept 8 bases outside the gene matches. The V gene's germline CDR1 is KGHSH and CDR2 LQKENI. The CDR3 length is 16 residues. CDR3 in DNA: TGTGCCAGCTCACTCGGACAGGGGGGAAGTGACTATGGCTACACCTTC. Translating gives CASSLGQGGSDYGYTF.

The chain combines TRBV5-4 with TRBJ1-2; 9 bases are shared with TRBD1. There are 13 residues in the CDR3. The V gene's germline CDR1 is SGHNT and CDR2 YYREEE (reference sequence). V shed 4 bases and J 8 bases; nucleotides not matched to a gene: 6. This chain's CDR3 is CASSRDRDFGYTF. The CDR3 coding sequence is TGTGCCAGCAGCCGGGACAGGGATTTCGGCTACACCTTC.

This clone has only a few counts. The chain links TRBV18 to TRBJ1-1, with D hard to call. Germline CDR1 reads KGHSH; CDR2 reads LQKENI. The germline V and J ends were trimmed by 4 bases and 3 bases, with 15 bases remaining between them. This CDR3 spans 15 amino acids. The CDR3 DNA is TGTGCCAGCTCACTTCAATACCGGGAGGACACTGAAGCTTTCTTT. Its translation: CASSLQYREDTEAFF.

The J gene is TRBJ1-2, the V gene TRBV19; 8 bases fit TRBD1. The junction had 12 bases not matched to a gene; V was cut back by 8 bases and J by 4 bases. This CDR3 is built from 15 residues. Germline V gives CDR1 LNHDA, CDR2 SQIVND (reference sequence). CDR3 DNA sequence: TGTGCCAGTCAGGCAGGGGGCGCGGTCGTCTATGGCTACACCTTC. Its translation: CASQAGGAVVYGYTF.

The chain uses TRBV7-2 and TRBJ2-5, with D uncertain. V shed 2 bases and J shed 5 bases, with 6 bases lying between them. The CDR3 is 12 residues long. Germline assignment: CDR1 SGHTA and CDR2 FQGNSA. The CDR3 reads CASSLIPETQYF. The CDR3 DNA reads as TGTGCCAGCAGCTTAATTCCGGAGACCCAGTACTTC.

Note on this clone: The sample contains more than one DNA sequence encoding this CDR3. The CDR3 loop is CASSIRGNYGYTF. The CDR3 region has the DNA TGTGCCAGTAGTATCAGGGGAAACTATGGCTACACCTTC. The chain recombines TRBV19 with TRBJ1-2, with D tentatively TRBD1 (6 bases). The germline V and J ends were trimmed by 3 bases and 2 bases, with 7 bases remaining between them. Germline assignment: CDR1 LNHDA and CDR2 SQIVND (reference sequence). This CDR3 is 13 amino acids long.

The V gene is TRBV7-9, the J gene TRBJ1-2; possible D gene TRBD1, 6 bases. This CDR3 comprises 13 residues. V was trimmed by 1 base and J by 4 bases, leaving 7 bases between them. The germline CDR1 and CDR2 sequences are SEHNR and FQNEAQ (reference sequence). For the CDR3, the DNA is TGTGCCAGCAGCTTAGAGGGGGTCTATGGCTACACCTTC. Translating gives CASSLEGVYGYTF.

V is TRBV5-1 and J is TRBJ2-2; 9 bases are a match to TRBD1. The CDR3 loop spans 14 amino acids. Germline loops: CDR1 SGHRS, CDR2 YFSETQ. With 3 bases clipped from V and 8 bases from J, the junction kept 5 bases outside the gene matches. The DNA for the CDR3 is TGCGCCAGCAGCTGGGACAGGGCCAATGGGGAGCTGTTTTTT. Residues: CASSWDRANGELFF.

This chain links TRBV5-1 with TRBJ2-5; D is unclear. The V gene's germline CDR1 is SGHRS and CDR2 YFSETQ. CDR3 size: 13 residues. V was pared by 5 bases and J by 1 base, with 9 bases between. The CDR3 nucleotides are TGCGCCAGCAGTCAGTCCATCCAAGAGACCCAGTACTTC. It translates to CASSQSIQETQYF.

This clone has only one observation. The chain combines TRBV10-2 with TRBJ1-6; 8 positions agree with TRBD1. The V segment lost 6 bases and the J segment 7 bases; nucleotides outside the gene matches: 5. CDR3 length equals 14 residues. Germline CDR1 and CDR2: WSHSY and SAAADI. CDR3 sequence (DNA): TGCGCCAGCAGGATGGACAGGGTAAATTCACCCCTCCACTTT. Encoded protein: CASRMDRVNSPLHF.

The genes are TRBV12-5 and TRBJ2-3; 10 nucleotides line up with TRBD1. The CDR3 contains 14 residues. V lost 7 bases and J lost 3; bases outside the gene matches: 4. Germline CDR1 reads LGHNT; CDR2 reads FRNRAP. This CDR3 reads CASAKGQGTDTQYF. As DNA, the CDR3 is TGTGCTAGTGCCAAGGGACAGGGGACAGATACGCAGTATTTT.

The CDR3 coding sequence is TGTGCCAGCAGTTTCCTAGTACCCTACGAGCAGTACTTC. It yields the protein CASSFLVPYEQYF. The chain recombines TRBV27 with TRBJ2-7; unclear D gene. The germline CDR1 and CDR2 sequences are MNHEY and SMNVEV (reference sequence). The CDR3 runs to 13 residues. V was pared by 3 bases and J by 2 bases, with 8 bases between.

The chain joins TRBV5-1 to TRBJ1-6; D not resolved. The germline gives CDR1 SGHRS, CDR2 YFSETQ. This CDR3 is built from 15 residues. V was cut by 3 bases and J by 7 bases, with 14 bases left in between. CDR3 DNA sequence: TGCGCCAGCAGCTCCGACACGGCGCGAAATTCACCCCTCCACTTT. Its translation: CASSSDTARNSPLHF.

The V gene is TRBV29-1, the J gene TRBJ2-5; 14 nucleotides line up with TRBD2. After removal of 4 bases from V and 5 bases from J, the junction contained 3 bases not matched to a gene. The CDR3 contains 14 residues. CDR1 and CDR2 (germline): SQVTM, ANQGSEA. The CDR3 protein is CSVAGTSGGETQYF. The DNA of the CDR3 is TGCAGCGTTGCCGGGACTAGCGGGGGTGAGACCCAGTACTTC.

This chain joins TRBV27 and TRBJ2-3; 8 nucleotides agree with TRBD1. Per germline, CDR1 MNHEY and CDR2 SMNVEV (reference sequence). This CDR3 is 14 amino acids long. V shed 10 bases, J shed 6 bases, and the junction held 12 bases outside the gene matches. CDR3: CATTPGQGSDTQYF. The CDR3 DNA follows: TGTGCCACCACGCCCGGACAGGGTTCCGATACGCAGTATTTT.

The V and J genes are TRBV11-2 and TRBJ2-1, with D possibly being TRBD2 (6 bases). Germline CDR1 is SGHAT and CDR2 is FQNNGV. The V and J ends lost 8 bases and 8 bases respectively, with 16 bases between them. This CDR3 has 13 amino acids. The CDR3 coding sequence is TGTGCCAGCGCTCCGGGACTTGGTGATGAGCAGTTCTTC. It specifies CASAPGLGDEQFF.

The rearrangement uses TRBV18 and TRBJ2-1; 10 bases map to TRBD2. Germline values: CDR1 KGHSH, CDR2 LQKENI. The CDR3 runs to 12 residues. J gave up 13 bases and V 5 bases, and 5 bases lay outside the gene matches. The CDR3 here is CASSVTSGVQFF. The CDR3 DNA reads TGTGCCAGCTCAGTTACTAGCGGGGTCCAGTTCTTC.

DNA of the CDR3: TGTGCCAGCAGCTCCACACCACTAGCGGGGGGCCCCCACTCGGAGTATTTT. Protein: CASSSTPLAGGPHSEYF. The rearrangement joins TRBV5-4 to TRBJ2-3, with 12 bases that match TRBD2. The J segment lost 13 bases and the V segment lost 3 bases, leaving 18 bases of the junction unmatched. This CDR3 region has 17 residues. Germline V gene lookup returns CDR1 SGHNT and CDR2 YYREEE (reference sequence).

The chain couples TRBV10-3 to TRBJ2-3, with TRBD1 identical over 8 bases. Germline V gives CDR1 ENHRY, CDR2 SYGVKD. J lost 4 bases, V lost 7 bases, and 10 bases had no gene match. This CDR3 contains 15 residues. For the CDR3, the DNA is TGTGCCATCAACCAAAGGACAGGGCTCGCAGATACGCAGTATTTT. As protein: CAINQRTGLADTQYF.